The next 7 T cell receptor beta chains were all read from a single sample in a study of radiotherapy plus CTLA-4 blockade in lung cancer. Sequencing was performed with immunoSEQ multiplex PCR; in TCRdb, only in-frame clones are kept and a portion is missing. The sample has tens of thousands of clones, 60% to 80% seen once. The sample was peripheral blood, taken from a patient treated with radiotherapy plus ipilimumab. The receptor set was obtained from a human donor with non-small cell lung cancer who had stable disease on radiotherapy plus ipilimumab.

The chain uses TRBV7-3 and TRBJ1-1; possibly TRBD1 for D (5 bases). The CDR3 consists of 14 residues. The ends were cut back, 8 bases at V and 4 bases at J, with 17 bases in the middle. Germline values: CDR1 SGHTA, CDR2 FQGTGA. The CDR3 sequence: CASGRRPGGTEAFF. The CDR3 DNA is TGTGCCAGCGGCAGACGGCCGGGGGGCACTGAAGCTTTCTTT.

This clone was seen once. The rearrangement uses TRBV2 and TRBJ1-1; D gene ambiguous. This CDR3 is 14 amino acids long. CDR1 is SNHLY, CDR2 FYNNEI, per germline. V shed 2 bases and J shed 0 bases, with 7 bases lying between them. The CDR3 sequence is CASSERALNTEAFF. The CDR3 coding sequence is TGTGCCAGCAGTGAACGGGCGTTGAACACTGAAGCTTTCTTT.

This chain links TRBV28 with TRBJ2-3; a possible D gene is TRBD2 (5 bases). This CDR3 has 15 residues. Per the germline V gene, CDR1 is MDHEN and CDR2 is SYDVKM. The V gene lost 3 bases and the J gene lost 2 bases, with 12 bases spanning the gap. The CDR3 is CASSLRVALTDTQYF. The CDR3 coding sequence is TGTGCCAGCAGTTTGAGGGTTGCCCTCACAGATACGCAGTATTTT.

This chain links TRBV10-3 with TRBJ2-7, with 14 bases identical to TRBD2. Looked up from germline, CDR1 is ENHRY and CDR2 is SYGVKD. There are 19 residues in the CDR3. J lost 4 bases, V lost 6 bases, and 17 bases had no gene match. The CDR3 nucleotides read TGTGCCATCAGCCCATCAGGGGGACTAGCGGGGGCCACAAGATACGAGCAGTACTTC. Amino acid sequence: CAISPSGGLAGATRYEQYF.

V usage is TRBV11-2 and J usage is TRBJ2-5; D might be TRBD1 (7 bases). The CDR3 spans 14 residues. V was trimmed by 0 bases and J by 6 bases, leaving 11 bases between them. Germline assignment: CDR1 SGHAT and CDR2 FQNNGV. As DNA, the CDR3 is TGTGCCAGCAGCTTAGATCCAGGGGGGAAGACCCAGTACTTC. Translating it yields CASSLDPGGKTQYF.

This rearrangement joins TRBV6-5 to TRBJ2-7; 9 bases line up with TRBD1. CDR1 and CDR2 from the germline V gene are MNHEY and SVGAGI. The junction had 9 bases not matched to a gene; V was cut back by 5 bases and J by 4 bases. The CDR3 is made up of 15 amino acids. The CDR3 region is CASSKLQGASYEQYF. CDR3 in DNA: TGTGCCAGCAGTAAACTACAGGGGGCGTCGTACGAGCAGTACTTC.

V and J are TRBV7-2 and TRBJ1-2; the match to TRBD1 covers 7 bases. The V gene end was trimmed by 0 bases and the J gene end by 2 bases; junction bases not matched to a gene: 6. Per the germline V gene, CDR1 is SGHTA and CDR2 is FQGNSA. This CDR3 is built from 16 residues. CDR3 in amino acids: CASSLALGQQNYGYTF. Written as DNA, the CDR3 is TGTGCCAGCAGCTTAGCCCTGGGACAGCAAAACTATGGCTACACCTTC.